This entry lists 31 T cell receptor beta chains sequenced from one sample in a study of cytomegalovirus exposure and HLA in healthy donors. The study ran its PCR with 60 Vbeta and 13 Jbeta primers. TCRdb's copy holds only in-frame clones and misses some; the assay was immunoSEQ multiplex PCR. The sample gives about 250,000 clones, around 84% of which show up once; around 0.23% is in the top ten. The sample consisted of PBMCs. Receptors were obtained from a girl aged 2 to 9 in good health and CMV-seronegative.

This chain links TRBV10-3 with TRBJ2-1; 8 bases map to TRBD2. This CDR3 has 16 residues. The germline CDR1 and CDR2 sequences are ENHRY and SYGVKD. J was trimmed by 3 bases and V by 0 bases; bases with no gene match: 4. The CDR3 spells CAISESIAGSYNEQFF. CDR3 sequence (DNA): TGTGCCATCAGTGAGTCGATAGCGGGGAGCTACAATGAGCAGTTCTTC.

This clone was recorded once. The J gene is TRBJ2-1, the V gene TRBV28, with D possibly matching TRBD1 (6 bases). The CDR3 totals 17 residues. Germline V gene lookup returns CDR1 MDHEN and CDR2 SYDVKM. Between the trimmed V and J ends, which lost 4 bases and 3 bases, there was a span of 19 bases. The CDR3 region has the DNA TGTGCCAGCAGTTCCCGCCCCCCAGGGGCTGGCTACAATGAGCAGTTCTTC. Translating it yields CASSSRPPGAGYNEQFF.

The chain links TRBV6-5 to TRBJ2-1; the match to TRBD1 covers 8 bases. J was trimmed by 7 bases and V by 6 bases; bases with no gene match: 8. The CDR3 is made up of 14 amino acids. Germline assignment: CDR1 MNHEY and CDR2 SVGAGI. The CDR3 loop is CASRENRGNNEQFF. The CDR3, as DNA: TGTGCCAGCAGAGAGAACAGGGGGAATAATGAGCAGTTCTTC.

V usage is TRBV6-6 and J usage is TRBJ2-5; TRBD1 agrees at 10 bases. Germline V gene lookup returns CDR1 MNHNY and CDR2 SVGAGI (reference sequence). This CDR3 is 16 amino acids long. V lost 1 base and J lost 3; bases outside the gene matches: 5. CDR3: CASSYFPGQGEETQYF. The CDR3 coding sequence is TGTGCCAGCAGTTACTTCCCCGGACAGGGGGAAGAGACCCAGTACTTC.

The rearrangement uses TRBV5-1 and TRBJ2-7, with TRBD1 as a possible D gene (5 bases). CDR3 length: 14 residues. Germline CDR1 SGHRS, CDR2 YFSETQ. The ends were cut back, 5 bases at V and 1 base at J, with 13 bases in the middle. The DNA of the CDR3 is TGCGCCAGCAGTCCAGGGCTATCATCCTACGAGCAGTACTTC. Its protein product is CASSPGLSSYEQYF.

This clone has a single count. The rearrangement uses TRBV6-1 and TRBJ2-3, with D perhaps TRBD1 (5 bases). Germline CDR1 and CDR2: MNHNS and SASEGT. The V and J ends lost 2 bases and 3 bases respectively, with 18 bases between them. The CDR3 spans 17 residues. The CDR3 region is CASSERTGRGGTDTQYF. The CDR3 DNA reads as TGTGCCAGCAGTGAAAGAACAGGACGAGGTGGGACAGATACGCAGTATTTT.

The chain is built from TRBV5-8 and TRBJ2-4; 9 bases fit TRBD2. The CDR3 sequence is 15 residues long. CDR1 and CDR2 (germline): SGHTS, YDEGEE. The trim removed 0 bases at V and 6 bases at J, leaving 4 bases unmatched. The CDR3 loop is CASSLVRGGRNIQYF. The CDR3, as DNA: TGTGCCAGCAGCTTGGTGCGGGGGGGCCGAAACATTCAGTACTTC.

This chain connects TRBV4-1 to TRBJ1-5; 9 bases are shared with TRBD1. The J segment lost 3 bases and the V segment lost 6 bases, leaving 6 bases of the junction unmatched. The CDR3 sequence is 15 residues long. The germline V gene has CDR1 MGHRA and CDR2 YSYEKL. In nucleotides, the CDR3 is TGCGCCAGCAGTCGGGACAGGGCTATCAATCAGCCCCAGCATTTT. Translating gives CASSRDRAINQPQHF.

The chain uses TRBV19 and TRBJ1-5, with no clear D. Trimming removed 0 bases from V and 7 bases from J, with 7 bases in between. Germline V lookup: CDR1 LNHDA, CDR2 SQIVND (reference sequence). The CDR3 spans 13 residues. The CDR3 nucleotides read TGTGCCAGTAGTATAGATCTCGGGCAGCCCCAGCATTTT. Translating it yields CASSIDLGQPQHF.

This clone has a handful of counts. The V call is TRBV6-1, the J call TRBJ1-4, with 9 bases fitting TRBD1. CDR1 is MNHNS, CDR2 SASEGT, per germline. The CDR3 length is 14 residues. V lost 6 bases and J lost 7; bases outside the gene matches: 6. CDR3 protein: CASSVTGGTEKLFF. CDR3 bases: TGTGCCAGCAGCGTAACAGGGGGCACTGAAAAACTGTTTTTT.

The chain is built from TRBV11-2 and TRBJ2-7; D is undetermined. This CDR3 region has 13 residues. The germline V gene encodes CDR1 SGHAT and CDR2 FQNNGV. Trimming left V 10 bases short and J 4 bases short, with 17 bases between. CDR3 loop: CATRLGVRYEQYF. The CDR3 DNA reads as TGTGCCACCAGACTGGGCGTCCGGTACGAGCAGTACTTC.

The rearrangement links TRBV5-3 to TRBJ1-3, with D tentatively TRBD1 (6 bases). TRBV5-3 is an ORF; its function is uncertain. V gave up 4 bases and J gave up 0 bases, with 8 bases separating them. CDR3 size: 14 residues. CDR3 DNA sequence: TGTGCCAGAAGCCGGGACAACTCTGGAAACACCATATATTTT. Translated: CARSRDNSGNTIYF.

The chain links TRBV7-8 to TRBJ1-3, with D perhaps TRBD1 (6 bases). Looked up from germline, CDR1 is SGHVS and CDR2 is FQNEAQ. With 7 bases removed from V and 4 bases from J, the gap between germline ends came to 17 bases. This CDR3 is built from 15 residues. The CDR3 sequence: CASTAWGQLGNTIYF. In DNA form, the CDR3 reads TGTGCCAGCACCGCCTGGGGGCAGCTCGGAAACACCATATATTTT.

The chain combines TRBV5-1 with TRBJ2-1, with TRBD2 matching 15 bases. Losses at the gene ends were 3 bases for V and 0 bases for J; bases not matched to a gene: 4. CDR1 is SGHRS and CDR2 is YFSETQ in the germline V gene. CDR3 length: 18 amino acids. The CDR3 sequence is CASSSGLAGGLSYNEQFF. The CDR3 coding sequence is TGCGCCAGCAGCTCGGGACTAGCGGGAGGACTCTCCTACAATGAGCAGTTCTTC.

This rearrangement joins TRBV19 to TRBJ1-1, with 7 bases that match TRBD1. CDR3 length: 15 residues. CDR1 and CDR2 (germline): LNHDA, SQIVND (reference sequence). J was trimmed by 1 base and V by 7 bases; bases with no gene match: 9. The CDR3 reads CASTDRQTQNTEAFF. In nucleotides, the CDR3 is TGTGCCAGTACGGACAGGCAAACCCAGAACACTGAAGCTTTCTTT.

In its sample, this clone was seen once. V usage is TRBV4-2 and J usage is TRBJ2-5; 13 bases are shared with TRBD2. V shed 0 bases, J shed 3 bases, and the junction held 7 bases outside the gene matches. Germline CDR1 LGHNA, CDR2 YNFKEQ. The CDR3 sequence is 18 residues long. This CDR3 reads CASSQESRTSGGKETQYF. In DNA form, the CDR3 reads TGTGCCAGCAGCCAAGAGTCCAGGACTAGCGGGGGTAAAGAGACCCAGTACTTC.

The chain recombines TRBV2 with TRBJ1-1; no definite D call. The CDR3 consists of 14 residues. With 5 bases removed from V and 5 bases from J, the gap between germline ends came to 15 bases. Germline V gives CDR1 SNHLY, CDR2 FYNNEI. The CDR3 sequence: CASSTLLRETEAFF. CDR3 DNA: TGTGCCAGCAGTACCTTGTTGAGGGAAACTGAAGCTTTCTTT.

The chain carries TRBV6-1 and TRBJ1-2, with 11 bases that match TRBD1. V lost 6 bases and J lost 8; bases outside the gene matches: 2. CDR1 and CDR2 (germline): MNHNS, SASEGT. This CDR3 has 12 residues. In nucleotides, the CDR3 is TGTGCCAGCAGGGGGGACAGGGGGGGCTACACCTTC. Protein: CASRGDRGGYTF.

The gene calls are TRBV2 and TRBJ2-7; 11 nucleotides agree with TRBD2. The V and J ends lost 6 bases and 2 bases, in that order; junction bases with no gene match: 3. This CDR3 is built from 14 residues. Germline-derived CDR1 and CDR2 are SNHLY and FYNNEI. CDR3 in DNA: TGTGCCAGCAGCTTAGCGGGAGGGACCTACGAGCAGTACTTC. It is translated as CASSLAGGTYEQYF.

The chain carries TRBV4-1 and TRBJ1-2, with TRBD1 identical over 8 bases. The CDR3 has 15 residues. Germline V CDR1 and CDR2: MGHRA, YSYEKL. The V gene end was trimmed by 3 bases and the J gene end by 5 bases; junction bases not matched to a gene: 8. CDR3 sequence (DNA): TGCGCCAGCAGCCACCCTCCTGACAGGGGTTATGGCTACACCTTC. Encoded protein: CASSHPPDRGYGYTF.

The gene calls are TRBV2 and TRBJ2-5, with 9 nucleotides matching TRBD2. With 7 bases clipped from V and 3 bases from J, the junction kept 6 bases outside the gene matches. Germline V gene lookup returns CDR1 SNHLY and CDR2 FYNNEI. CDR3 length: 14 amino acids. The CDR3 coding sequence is TGTGCCAGCAAGGCTAGCGGGGCGGAAGAGACCCAGTACTTC. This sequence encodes CASKASGAEETQYF.

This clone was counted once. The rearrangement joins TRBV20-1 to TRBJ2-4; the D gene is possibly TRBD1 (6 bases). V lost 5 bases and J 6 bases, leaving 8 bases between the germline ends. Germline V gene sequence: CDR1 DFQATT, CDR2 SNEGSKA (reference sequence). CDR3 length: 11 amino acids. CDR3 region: CSAGQTNIQYF. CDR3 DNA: TGCAGTGCTGGACAGACAAACATTCAGTACTTC.

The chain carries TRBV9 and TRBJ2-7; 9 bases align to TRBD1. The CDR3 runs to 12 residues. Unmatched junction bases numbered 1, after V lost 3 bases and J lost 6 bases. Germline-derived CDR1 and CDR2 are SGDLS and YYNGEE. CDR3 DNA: TGTGCCAGCAGCGCGGGACAGGGCGAGCAGTACTTC. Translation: CASSAGQGEQYF.

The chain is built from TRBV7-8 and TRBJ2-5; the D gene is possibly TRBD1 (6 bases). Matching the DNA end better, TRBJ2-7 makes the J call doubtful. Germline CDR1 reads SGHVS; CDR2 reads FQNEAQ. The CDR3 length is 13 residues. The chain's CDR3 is CASSLGHRVEQYF. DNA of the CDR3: TGTGCCAGCAGCTTAGGACACAGGGTCGAGCAGTACTTC.

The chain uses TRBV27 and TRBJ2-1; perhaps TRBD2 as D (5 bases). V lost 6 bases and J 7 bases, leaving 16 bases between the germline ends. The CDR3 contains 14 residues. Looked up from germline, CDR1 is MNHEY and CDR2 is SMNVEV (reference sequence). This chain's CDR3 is CASRPEREVNEQFF. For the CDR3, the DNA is TGTGCCAGCAGACCGGAACGGGAAGTTAATGAGCAGTTCTTC.

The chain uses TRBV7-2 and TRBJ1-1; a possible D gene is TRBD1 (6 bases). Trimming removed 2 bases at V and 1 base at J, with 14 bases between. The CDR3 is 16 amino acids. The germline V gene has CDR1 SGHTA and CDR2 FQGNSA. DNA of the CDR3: TGTGCCAGCAGCTTAATGGGACACACCAAGAACACTGAAGCTTTCTTT. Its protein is CASSLMGHTKNTEAFF.

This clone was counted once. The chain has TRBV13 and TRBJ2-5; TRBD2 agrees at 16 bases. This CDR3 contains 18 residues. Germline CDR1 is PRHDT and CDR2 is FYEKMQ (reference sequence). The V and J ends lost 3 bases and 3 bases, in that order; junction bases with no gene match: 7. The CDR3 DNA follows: TGTGCCAGCAGCTTGTTGGGACTAGCGGGAGGGGAAGAAGAGACCCAGTACTTC. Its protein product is CASSLLGLAGGEEETQYF.

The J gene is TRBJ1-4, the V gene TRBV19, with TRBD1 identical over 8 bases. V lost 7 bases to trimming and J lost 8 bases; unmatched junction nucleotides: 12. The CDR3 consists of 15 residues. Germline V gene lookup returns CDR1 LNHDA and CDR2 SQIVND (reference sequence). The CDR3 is CASTMPGTGYEKLFF. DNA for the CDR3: TGTGCCAGTACTATGCCCGGGACAGGTTACGAAAAACTGTTTTTT. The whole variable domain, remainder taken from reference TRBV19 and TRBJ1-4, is DGGITQSPKYLFRKEGQNVTLSCEQNLNHDAMYWYRQDPGQGLRLIYYSQIVNDFQKGDIAEGYSVSREKKESFPLTVTSAQKNPTAFYLCASTMPGTGYEKLFFGSGTQLSVL.

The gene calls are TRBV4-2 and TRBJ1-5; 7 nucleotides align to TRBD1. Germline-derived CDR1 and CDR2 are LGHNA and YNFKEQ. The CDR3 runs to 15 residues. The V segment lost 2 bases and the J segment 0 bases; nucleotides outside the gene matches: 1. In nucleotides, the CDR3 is TGTGCCAGCAGCCAAAACAGGGGTAGCAATCAGCCCCAGCATTTT. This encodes CASSQNRGSNQPQHF.

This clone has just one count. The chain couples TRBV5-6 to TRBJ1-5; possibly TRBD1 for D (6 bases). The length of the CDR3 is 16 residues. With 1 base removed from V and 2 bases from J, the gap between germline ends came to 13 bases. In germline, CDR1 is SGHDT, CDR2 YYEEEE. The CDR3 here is CASSLRGALGNQPQHF. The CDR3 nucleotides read TGTGCCAGCAGCTTGCGGGGGGCGCTTGGCAATCAGCCCCAGCATTTT.

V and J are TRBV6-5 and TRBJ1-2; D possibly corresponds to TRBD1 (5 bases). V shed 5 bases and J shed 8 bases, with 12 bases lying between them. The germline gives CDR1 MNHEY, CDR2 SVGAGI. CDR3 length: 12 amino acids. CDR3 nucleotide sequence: TGTGCCAGCAGTCTATGGGGGGGAGGCTACACCTTC. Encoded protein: CASSLWGGGYTF.